This T cell receptor (beta chain) was captured by sequencing in a study of CD8 T cells in Susac syndrome. The count of this clonotype is one. RNA, at about 0.45 to 1 ug, was reverse transcribed with random hexamers. From the immunoSEQ multiplex PCR reads, TCRdb called clonotypes with MiXCR, one entry per CDR3 protein. The data hold more than 100,000 distinct CDR3 sequences, with over 90% observed a single time. The CDR3 length is 13 residues. The V and J ends lost 2 bases and 5 bases respectively, with 10 bases between them. Germline V lookup: CDR1 GTSNPN, CDR2 SVGIG (reference sequence). The sample consisted of CD4+ T cells from PBMCs. This sequence joins TRBV30 and TRBJ1-5; D is ambiguous. This clonotype was obtained from a human donor with Susac syndrome. CDR3 region: CAWSQMEDQPQHF. The CDR3 nucleotides are TGTGCCTGGAGTCAAATGGAGGATCAGCCCCAGCATTTT.